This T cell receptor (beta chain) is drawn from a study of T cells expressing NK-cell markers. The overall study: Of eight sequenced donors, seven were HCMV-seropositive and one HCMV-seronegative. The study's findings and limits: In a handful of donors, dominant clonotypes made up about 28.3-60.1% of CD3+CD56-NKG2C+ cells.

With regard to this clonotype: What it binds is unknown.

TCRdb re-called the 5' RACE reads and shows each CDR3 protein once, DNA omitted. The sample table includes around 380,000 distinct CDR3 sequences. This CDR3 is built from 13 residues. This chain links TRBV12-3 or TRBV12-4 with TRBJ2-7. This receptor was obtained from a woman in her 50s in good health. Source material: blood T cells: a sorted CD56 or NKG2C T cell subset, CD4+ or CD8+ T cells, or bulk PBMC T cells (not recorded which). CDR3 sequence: CASSFTATYEQYF.